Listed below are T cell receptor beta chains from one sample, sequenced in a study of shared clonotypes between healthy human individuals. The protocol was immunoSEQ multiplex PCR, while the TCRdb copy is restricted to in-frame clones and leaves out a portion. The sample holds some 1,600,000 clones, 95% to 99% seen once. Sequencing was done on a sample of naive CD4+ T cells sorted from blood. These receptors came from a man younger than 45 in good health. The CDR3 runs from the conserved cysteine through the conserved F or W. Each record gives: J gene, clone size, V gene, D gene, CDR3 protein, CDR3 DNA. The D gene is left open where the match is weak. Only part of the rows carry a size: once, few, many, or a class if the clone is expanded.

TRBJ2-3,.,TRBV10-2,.,CASKDGAGGLSDTQYF,TGCGCCAGCAAAGATGGGGCCGGCGGGTTATCAGATACGCAGTATTTT
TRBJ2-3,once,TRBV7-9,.,CASSLYGSTDTQYF,TGTGCCAGCAGCTTATACGGGAGCACAGATACGCAGTATTTT
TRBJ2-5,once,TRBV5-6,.,CASSSGIEVPQETQYF,TGTGCCAGCAGCTCCGGAATCGAGGTACCCCAAGAGACCCAGTACTTC
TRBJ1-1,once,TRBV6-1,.,CASSAGQSRTEAFF,TGTGCCAGCAGTGCAGGACAGAGCCGCACTGAAGCTTTCTTT
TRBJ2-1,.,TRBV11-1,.,CASSLGSYNEQFF,TGTGCCAGCAGCTTAGGCTCCTACAATGAGCAGTTCTTC
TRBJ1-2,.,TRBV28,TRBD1,CASSPQGLWGYTF,TGTGCCAGCAGTCCACAGGGGCTGTGGGGCTACACCTTC
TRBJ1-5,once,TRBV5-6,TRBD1,CASSFRVTGSRSNQPQHF,TGTGCCAGCAGCTTTAGGGTGACAGGGAGTAGGAGCAATCAGCCCCAGCATTTT
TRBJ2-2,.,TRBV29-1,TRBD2,CSVGLAGAGTGELFF,TGCAGCGTTGGACTAGCGGGAGCGGGGACCGGGGAGCTGTTTTTT
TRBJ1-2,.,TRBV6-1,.,CASSAGQANTPNYGYTF,TGTGCCAGCAGTGCGGGGCAGGCCAATACCCCTAACTATGGCTACACCTTC
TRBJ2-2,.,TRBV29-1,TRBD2,CSGYEREMGGELFF,TGCAGCGGCTACGAGCGGGAGATGGGCGGGGAGCTGTTTTTT
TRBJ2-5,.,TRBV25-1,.,CASSDYDREGETQYF,TGTGCCAGCAGTGACTATGACAGGGAGGGGGAGACCCAGTACTTC
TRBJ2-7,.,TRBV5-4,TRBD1,CASSKPLGQGIYEQYF,TGTGCCAGCAGTAAGCCTCTGGGACAGGGGATCTACGAGCAGTACTTC
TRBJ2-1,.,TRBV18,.,CASSPVTSGIYNEQFF,TGTGCCAGCTCACCTGTGACTAGTGGGATCTACAATGAGCAGTTCTTC
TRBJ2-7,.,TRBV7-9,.,CASSKQGTEQYF,TGTGCCAGCAGCAAACAGGGAACGGAGCAGTACTTC
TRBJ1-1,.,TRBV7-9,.,CASSSRQGPNTEAFF,TGTGCCAGCAGCTCCCGACAAGGTCCTAACACTGAAGCTTTCTTT
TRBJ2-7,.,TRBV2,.,CASRTSYEQYF,TGTGCCAGCAGAACTTCCTACGAGCAGTACTTC
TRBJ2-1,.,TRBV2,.,CASSEARGSYNEQFF,TGTGCCAGCAGTGAAGCAAGAGGGTCCTACAATGAGCAGTTCTTC
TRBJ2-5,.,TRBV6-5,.,CASRSSGGNQETQYF,TGTGCCAGCCGTTCGAGTGGAGGGAACCAAGAGACCCAGTACTTC
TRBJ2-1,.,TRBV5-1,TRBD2,CASSPDLRTSVQFF,TGCGCCAGCAGCCCGGATCTCAGGACTAGCGTACAGTTCTTC
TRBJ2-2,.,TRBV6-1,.,CASRAEHLNTGELFF,TGTGCCAGCAGGGCGGAACACCTGAACACCGGGGAGCTGTTTTTT
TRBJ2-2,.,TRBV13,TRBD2,CASSPRLAGGVGELFF,TGTGCCAGCAGCCCCAGACTAGCGGGAGGCGTCGGGGAGCTGTTTTTT
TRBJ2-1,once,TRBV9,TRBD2,CASSVAGQTWTSGLSYNEQFF,TGTGCCAGCAGCGTAGCCGGACAGACCTGGACTAGCGGGCTCTCCTACAATGAGCAGTTCTTC
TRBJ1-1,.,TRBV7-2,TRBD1,CASSLGGGSTEAFF,TGTGCCAGCAGCTTAGGAGGGGGCAGCACTGAAGCTTTCTTT
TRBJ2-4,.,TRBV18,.,CASSPPNRDILAKNIQYF,TGTGCCAGCTCACCACCGAACCGGGACATTTTAGCCAAAAACATTCAGTACTTC
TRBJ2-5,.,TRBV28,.,CASQQGLGTQYF,TGTGCCAGCCAACAGGGTCTCGGGACCCAGTACTTC
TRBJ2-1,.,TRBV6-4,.,CASSDDQGGYNEQFF,TGTGCCAGCAGTGACGACCAGGGGGGATACAATGAGCAGTTCTTC
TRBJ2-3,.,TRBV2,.,CASSQRRDTQYF,TGTGCCAGCAGTCAACGGCGGGATACGCAGTATTTT
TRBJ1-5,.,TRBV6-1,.,CASSERGRAQAQHF,TGTGCCAGCAGTGAAAGGGGAAGGGCTCAGGCCCAGCATTTT
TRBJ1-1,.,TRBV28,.,CASRDLPNTEAFF,TGTGCCAGCAGGGACCTACCGAACACTGAAGCTTTCTTT
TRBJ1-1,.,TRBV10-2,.,CASSRGETEAFF,TGCGCCAGCAGCAGGGGTGAAACTGAAGCTTTCTTT
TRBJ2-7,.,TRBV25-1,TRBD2,CASRRAGGTYEQYF,TGTGCCAGCAGAAGAGCGGGAGGGACCTACGAGCAGTACTTC
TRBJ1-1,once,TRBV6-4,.,CASSDRYGAEAFF,TGTGCCAGCAGTGACAGGTACGGGGCTGAAGCTTTCTTT
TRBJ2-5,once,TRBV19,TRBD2,CASSGLAGGFVETQYF,TGTGCCAGCTCGGGACTAGCGGGAGGGTTCGTAGAGACCCAGTACTTC
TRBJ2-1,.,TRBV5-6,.,CASSSLRQSSYNEQFF,TGTGCCAGCAGCTCCCTTAGACAAAGCTCCTACAATGAGCAGTTCTTC
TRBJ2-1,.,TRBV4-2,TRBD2,CASSQEVAGRYNEQFF,TGTGCCAGCAGCCAAGAGGTAGCGGGACGCTACAATGAGCAGTTCTTC
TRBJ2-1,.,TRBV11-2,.,CASSLGRGVRAFF,TGTGCCAGCAGCTTGGGGCGGGGTGTCCGGGCGTTCTTC
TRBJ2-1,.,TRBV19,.,CASSGAFGDYNEQFF,TGTGCCAGTAGTGGCGCTTTTGGAGATTACAATGAGCAGTTCTTC
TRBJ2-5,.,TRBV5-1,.,CASSFGLQETQYF,TGCGCCAGCAGCTTCGGACTTCAAGAGACCCAGTACTTC
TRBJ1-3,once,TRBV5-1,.,CASSAGTGNTIYF,TGCGCCAGCAGCGCAGGGACTGGAAACACCATATATTTT
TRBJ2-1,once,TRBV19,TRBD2,CASSGPGTSGFSPFF,TGTGCCAGTAGTGGACCCGGGACTAGCGGCTTTAGCCCGTTCTTC
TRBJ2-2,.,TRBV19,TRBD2,CASRLAGATGELFF,TGTGCCAGTCGTCTAGCGGGAGCTACCGGGGAGCTGTTTTTT
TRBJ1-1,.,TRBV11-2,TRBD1,CASSLRTGVANTEAFF,TGTGCCAGCAGCTTAAGGACAGGGGTTGCGAATACTGAAGCTTTCTTT